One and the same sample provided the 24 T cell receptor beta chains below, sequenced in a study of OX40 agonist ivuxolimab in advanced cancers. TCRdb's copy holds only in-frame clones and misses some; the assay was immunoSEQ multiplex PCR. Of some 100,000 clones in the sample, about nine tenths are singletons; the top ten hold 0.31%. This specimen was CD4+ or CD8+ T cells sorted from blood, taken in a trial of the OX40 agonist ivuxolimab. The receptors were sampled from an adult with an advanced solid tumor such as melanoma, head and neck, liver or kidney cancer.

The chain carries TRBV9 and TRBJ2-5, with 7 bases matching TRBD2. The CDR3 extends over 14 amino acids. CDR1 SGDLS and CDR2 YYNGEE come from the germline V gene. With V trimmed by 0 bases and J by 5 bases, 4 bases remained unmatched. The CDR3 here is CASSVGEGIETQYF. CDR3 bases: TGTGCCAGCAGCGTAGGGGAGGGGATTGAGACCCAGTACTTC.

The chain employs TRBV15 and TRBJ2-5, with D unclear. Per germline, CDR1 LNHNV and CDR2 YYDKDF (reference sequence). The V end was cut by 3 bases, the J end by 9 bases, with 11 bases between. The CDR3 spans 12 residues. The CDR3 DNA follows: TGTGCCACCAGCAGCGACCTATGGCCCCAGTACTTC. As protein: CATSSDLWPQYF.

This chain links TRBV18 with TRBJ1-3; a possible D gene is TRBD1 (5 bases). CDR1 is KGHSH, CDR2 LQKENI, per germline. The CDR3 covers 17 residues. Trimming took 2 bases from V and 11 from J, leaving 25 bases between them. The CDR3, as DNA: TGTGCCAGCTCACCAAGCAGTGTTCACAGGATGTTAGTCCCCATATATTTT. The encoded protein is CASSPSSVHRMLVPIYF.

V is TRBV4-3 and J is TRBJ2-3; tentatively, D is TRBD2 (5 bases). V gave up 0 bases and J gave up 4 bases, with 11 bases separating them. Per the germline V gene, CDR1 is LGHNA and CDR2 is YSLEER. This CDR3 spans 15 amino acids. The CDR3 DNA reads TGCGCCAGCAGCCAAGACTGGAGGTCTTCAGATACGCAGTATTTT. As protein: CASSQDWRSSDTQYF.

Here the CDR3 DNA reads TGTGCCAGCAGCTGGGGTTTGGGGTCTACGGACACCGGGGAGCTGTTTTTT. Its translation: CASSWGLGSTDTGELFF. This chain uses TRBV7-9 with TRBJ2-2; D is undetermined. V shed 4 bases and J shed 3 bases, with 18 bases lying between them. Looked up from germline, CDR1 is SEHNR and CDR2 is FQNEAQ (reference sequence). The CDR3 length is 17 residues.

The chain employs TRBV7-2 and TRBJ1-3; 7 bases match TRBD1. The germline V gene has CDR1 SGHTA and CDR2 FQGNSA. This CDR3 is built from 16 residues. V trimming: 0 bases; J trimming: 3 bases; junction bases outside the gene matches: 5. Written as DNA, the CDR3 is TGTGCCAGCAGCTTAGCAGGGGGCGCATTTGGAAACACCATATATTTT. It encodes CASSLAGGAFGNTIYF.

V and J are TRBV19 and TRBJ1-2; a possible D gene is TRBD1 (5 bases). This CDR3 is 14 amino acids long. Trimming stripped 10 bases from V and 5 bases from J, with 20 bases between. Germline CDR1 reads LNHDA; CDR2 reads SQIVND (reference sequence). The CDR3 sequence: CATADRGRVYGYTF. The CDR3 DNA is TGTGCCACCGCCGACCGGGGCCGCGTGTATGGCTACACCTTC.

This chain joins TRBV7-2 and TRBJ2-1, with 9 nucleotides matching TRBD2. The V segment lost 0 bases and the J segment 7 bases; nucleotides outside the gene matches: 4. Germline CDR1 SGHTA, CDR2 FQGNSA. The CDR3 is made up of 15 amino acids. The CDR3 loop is CASSLASGSVNEQFF. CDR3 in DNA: TGTGCCAGCAGCTTAGCTAGCGGGAGTGTGAATGAGCAGTTCTTC.

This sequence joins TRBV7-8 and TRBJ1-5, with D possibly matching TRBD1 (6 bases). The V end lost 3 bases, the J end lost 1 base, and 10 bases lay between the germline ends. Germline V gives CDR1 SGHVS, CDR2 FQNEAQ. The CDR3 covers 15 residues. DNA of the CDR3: TGTGCCAGCAGCTTGGGCGACAGGAGCAATCAGCCCCAGCATTTT. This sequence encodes CASSLGDRSNQPQHF.

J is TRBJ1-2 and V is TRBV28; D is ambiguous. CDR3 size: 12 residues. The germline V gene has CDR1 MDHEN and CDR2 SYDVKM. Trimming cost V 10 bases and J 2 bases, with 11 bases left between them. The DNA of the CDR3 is TGTGCCACCGATGCAGGAAACTATGGCTACACCTTC. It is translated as CATDAGNYGYTF.

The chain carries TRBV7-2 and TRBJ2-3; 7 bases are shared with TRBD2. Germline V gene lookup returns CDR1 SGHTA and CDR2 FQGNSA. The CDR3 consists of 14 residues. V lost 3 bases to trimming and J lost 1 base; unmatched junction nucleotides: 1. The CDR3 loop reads CASSFTSGTDTQYF. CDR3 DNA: TGTGCCAGCAGCTTCACTAGCGGCACAGATACGCAGTATTTT.

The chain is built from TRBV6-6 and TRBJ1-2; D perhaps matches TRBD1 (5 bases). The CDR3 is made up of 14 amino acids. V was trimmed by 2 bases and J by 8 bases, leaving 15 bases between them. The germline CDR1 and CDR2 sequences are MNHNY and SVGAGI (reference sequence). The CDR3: CASSYPSGQWGYTF. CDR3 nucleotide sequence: TGTGCCAGCAGTTACCCGTCGGGGCAGTGGGGCTACACCTTC.

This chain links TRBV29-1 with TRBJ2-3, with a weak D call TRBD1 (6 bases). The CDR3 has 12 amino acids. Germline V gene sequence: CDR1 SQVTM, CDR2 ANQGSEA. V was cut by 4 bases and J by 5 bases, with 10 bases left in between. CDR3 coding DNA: TGCAGCGTTGCTCAGGGGCAAGATACGCAGTATTTT. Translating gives CSVAQGQDTQYF.

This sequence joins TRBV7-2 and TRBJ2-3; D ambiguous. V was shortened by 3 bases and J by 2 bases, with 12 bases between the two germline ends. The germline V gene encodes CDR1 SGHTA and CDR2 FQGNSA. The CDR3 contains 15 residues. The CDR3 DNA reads TGTGCCAGCAGCTTGTCCGTCCTCTACACAGATACGCAGTATTTT. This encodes CASSLSVLYTDTQYF.

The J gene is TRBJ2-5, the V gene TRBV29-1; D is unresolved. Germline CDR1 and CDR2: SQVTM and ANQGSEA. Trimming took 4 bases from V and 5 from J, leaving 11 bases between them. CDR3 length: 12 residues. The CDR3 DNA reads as TGCAGCGTTGGATCGTTGGTGGAGACCCAGTACTTC. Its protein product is CSVGSLVETQYF.

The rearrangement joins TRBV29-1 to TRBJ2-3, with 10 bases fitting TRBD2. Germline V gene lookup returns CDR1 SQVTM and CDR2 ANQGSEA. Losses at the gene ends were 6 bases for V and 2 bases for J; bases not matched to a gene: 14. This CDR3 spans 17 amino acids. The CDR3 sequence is CSVQIAGGSTYTDTQYF. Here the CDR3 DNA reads TGCAGCGTCCAGATAGCGGGAGGTAGCACCTACACAGATACGCAGTATTTT.

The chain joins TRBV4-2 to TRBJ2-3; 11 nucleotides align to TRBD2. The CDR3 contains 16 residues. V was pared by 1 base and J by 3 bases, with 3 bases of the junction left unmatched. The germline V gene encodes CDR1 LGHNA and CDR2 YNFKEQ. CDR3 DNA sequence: TGTGCCAGCAGCCAAGTACTAGCGGGAGAGACAGATACGCAGTATTTT. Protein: CASSQVLAGETDTQYF.

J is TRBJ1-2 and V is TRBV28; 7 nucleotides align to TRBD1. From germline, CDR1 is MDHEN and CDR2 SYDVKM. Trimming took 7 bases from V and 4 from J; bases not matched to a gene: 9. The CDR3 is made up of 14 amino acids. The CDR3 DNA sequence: TGTGCCAGCACCTCGGGGGGGGACAGCTATGGCTACACCTTC. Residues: CASTSGGDSYGYTF.

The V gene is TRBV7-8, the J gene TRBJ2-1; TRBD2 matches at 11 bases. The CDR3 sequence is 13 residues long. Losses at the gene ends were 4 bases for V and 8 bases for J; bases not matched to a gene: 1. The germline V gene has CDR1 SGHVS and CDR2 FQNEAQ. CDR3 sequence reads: CASSWGLADEQFF. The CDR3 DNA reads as TGTGCCAGCAGCTGGGGACTAGCGGATGAGCAGTTCTTC.

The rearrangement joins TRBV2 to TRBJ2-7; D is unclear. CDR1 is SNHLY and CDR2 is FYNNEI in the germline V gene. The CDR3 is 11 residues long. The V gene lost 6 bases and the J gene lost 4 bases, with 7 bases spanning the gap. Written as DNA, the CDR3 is TGTGCCAGCAGCCCTGGATACGAGCAGTACTTC. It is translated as CASSPGYEQYF.

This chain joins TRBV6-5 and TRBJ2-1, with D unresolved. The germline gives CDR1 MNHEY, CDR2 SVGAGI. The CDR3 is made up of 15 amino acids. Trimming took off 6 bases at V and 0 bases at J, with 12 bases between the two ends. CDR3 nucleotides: TGTGCCAGCAGCCCCGTGGGTGGCTCCTACAATGAGCAGTTCTTC. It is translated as CASSPVGGSYNEQFF.

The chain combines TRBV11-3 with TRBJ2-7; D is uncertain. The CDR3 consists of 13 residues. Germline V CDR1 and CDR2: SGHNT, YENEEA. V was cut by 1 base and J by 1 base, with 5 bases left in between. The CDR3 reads CASSLGRSYEQYF. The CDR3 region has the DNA TGTGCCAGCAGCTTAGGCAGGTCCTACGAGCAGTACTTC.

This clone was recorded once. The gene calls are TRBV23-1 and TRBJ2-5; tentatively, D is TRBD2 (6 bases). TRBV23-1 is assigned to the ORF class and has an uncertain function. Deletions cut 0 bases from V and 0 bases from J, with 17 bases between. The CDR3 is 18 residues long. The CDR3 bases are TGCGCCAGCAGTCAATCTCGGGCCCCTCTAGCGTACCAAGAGACCCAGTACTTC. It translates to CASSQSRAPLAYQETQYF.

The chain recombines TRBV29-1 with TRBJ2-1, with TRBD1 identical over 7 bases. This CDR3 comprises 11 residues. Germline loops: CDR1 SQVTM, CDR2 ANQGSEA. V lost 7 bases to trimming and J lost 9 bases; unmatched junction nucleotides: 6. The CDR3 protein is CSAVTGSEQFF. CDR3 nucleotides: TGCAGCGCTGTGACAGGGTCTGAGCAGTTCTTC.